This T cell receptor beta chain was recorded in a study of cytomegalovirus exposure and HLA in healthy donors. As to this clone: Its antigen is not identified.

The study's findings and limits: Links to common viral pathogens appeared, in a later analysis, for several of the most significant clusters. HLA restriction was apparent for most CMV-associated TCR beta chains in a later analysis. Later, an analysis showed that TCR beta chains associated with HLA were more clonally expanded than others that were equally common.

PCR was performed using 60 Vbeta and 13 Jbeta primers. Sequencing was performed with immunoSEQ multiplex PCR; in TCRdb, only in-frame clones are kept and a portion is missing. The sample holds 200,000 or so clones. The length of the CDR3 is 14 residues. Germline CDR1 reads SGHRS; CDR2 reads YFSETQ. J is TRBJ2-5 and V is TRBV5-1, with 7 bases fitting TRBD2. The DNA matches TRBJ2-7 better at its end, which makes the J call doubtful. The TCR was taken from a boy aged 5-17 years in good health and CMV-seronegative. Sequenced sample: PBMCs. The DNA for the CDR3 is TGCGCCAGCAGCTACGGGACTACGTCCTACGAGCAGTACTTC. Amino acids: CASSYGTTSYEQYF.